Judged by abundance, the clone carrying this T cell receptor (delta chain) is large. A much more abundant neighbour one base away suggests this may be a read error. TCRdb reprocessed the RT-PCR reads using CATT. The sample has about 1,000 delta-chain clones; around 4% are singletons. These data belong to a study of gamma-delta T cells after stem cell transplantation. Germline assignment: CDR1 GEAIGNYY and CDR2 EKD. V lost 3 bases to trimming and J lost 1 base, with 11 bases between them. The CDR3 covers 14 residues. What was sequenced was gamma-delta T cells. The chain carries TRDV2 and TRDJ1; D unclear. The clonotype originates from a human donor. It is not recorded whose cells these are; they may come from a transplant donor. The CDR3 coding sequence is TGTGCCTGTGACCTCCTTTCCGCCACCGATAAACTCATCTTT. Its translation is CACDLLSATDKLIF.